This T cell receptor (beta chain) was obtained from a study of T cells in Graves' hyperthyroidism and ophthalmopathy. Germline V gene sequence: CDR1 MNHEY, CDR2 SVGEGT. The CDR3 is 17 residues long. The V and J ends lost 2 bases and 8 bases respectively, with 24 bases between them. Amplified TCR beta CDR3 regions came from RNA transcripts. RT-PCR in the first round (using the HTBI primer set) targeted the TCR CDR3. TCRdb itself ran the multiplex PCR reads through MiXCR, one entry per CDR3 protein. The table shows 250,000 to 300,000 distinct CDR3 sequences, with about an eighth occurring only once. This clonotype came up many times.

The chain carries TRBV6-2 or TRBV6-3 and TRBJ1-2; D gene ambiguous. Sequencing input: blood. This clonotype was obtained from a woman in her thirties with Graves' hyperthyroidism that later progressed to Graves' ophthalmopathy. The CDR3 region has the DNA TGTGCCAGCAGTTACCGATCCCCCGACACTGTTGAAGGCGGCTACACCTTC. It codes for CASSYRSPDTVEGGYTF.